At least ten counts were recorded for the clone carrying this T cell receptor (beta chain). This sample stems from a study of blood T cell repertoires in COVID-19. The method was immunoSEQ multiplex PCR; TCRdb's version includes in-frame clones alone and lacks a portion of them. The sample consists of 150,000 or so clones, around 80% of them appearing once. V lost 5 bases to trimming and J lost 4 bases, with 14 bases between them. Germline V gives CDR1 SGHTA, CDR2 FQGNSA. The CDR3 is 14 residues long. The sequencing sample was made of peripheral blood. The chain uses TRBV7-2 and TRBJ1-2; TRBD1 might be the D (5 bases). This TCR derives from a human donor in a cohort sampled during active COVID-19. The CDR3, as DNA: TGTGCCAGCAGCAAGGGGTCGGGTACCTATGGCTACACCTTC. Amino acids: CASSKGSGTYGYTF.